This TCR beta chain was identified during a study of cytomegalovirus exposure and HLA in healthy donors (dated by TCRdb to about 2017). About the full investigation: An earlier analysis of approximately 600 of the donors reported about 250 Gb of sequence data and around 120 million unique TCR beta sequences from 150 million to 200 million T cells. An early release that covered roughly 600 HLA-typed donors contained around 300 gigabases of sequencing data and around 85 million unique TCR sequences. Of the 350 to 450 genotyped donors, approximately 83% fell in the genetic ancestry cluster associated with self-reported Caucasian donors. The study aimed to test whether signatures of past pathogen exposure could be identified by cataloging public T cell receptors. The study profiled the T cell repertoires of under 700 subjects by immunosequencing and related them to cytomegalovirus serostatus. Besides the first cohort of roughly 640 subjects, a separate validation cohort made up of 95 to 150 different subjects was used. To predict cytomegalovirus infection status, the study brought together high-throughput TCR immunosequencing, statistical association of individual TCRs with disease status, and machine learning. A later analysis re-examined previously published TCR beta repertoires from over 500 donors and added high-resolution HLA genotyping to investigate patterns of TCR occurrence. Rather than using new phenotypic data, the later analysis identified candidate immune exposures from TCR beta sequences and from how often those sequences occurred across donors. An earlier analysis of approximately 580 of the donors used high-throughput TCR beta sequencing to judge whether each TCR beta V gene segment behaved as functional or pseudogenic. Donor age, sex, ethnicity and CMV serostatus were collected together with the repertoire data. In a later genetic analysis, genome-wide SNP genotypes for about 55% of the roughly 700 donors were used, and that subset was treated as a discovery cohort. Every discovery cohort repertoire had been produced on one sequencing platform. HLA typing included class I and class II loci at four-digit resolution. Typing coverage differed by locus: A, B, C, DRB1 and DQB1 were typed in about 620-630 donors, DQA1 in 522, DPA1 in roughly 590, and DPB1 in around 490. A few DR-DQ haplotypes were treated as single units for association and clustering because of strong linkage in the cohort. Among some 400 genotyped donors of the cohort, an average of roughly 240,000 unique TCR beta nucleotide sequences were sequenced per donor, about a sixth of them non-productive.

Regarding this clone: This clone's antigen is unknown. Per-base quality was not reported, and no clone a single base away is much larger than it.

The CDR3, from cysteine to phenylalanine, totals 14 residues. The read is trimmed to its CDR3 DNA, 42 bases read in frame from base 1. V is clipped by 1 base and J by 1 base, and the sequence between their germline boundaries is 7 bases long. Based on the germline V gene, the CDR1 and CDR2 sequences are LGHNA and YNFKEQ. Receptors were amplified or captured by the immunoSEQ multiplex PCR assay. For the multiplex PCR, a mixture combining 60 forward primers for TCR Vbeta segments and 13 reverse primers for TCR Jbeta segments was used. The CDR3 region of rearranged TCR beta genes was amplified from genomic DNA with a multiplex PCR assay. Amplified TCR beta libraries were sequenced as 87-base-pair reads on the Illumina HiSeq System. The authors' pipeline ran thus. A later analysis counted approximately 74 million unique TCR beta chains across the roughly 700 repertoires, and around 9.9 million of these chains were shared by at least two donors. To remove PCR and sequencing errors, raw reads were error-corrected and collapsed into unique sequences using a nearest-neighbor algorithm that merged closely related sequences. V, D and J gene segments were assigned by aligning CDR3 sequences to IMGT reference sequences. For a sequence to be retained, a match of at least six nucleotides to both a V gene segment and a J gene segment was required. A rearrangement was called productive if the CDR3 had no stop codons and remained in frame with V and J, and every other rearrangement was called non-productive. CDR3 was defined by IMGT convention, running from the second conserved V-encoded cysteine to the conserved J-encoded phenylalanine. In an earlier analysis of more than 550 of the donors, sequences lacking an unambiguous match to a single V gene segment were excluded. An earlier analysis of over 450 of the donors classified V segments as functional when productive rearrangements were above 56.7% and as segregating when the standard deviation between donors was above 5%. A statistical classification framework was built for diagnosing cytomegalovirus status from the catalog of TCR beta chain sequences. V and J gene assignment, in a later analysis, came from comparing TCR nucleotide sequences with IMGT/GENE-DB human TR gene sequences. The TCRdist pipeline was used in a later analysis to assign CDR3 sequences and most-parsimonious VDJ recombination scenarios. In a later analysis, each TCR beta chain was defined by its CDR3 amino acid sequence together with its V-gene family, and reads without a unique V-gene family were excluded. In a later analysis, fewer than 650 highly shared, low-generation-probability nucleotide sequences were removed to address suspected cross-contamination and a sequencing artifact. In a later analysis, a clonal expansion index was calculated for each public chain from normalized within-repertoire ranks of inferred template counts. Generation probabilities in a later analysis came from a VDJ recombination model fitted to out-of-frame rearrangements, and those results were checked against IGoR. Hypergeometric tests were used in a later analysis to score TCR-TCR, TCR-HLA and TCR-CMV co-occurrence, with a repertoire-size bias correction applied to the TCR pairs. To estimate false discovery rates, a later analysis permuted the HLA or CMV assignments 20 times. A later analysis grouped co-occurring TCRs with DBSCAN, adding TCRdist sequence similarity when clustering within HLA-allele-positive subsets. Co-occurrence clustering excluded repertoires with fewer than 30,000 or more than 120,000 public chains, plus five with anomalous nucleotide sharing. TCRdb provides this immuneACCESS table in a form limited to in-frame rearrangements. Some clones are lacking; in checked studies, under half of them reflect an unresolved V gene, and why the rest are absent is not known. V and J calls and clone size are given by that table; D and trimming were obtained from the DNA. This sample gives around 86,000 clones in total; less than 10% of them show up just once. In total, the top ten clones hold under 3% of the sample.

Points the paper makes about the study in general: Because counts were too low, 15 to 20 rarely observed V segments, including chromosome 9 orphons, were left out of the earlier analysis of about 500 of the donors. A later analysis found that HLA-associated TCR beta chains were more clonally expanded and had lower generation probabilities than equally common non-associated chains. Compared with the roughly 670-donor mean, donors in an Asian-associated ancestry cluster had fewer N-insertions in productive TCRs, according to a later genetic analysis. According to a later analysis, TCR association rates differed among HLA loci, with DRB1 alleles showing the most associated TCRs and HLA-C alleles showing the fewest. Broadly in line with IMGT annotations, most TCR beta V segments showed up in productive rearrangements about 90% or about 30% of the time in an earlier analysis of around 550 of the donors. The only immune exposure information available for the cohort was CMV serostatus. In a later genetic analysis, a missense DCLRE1C variant was associated with V-gene and J-gene trimming of TCR beta chains, and the association was replicated in an independent cohort. A further reported finding was that TCR beta sequences accurately predicted the HLA-A and HLA-B alleles for most subjects in the first cohort. The presence/absence analyses assumed that sequencing depth was roughly uniform across donors, and that assumption may not be true. A group of highly shared sequence variants was considered likely to be a technical artifact of the sequencing pipeline. The 87-base-pair reads could not distinguish some IMGT-functional V segments, including TRBV6-2 and TRBV6-3, so those segments were excluded. The classifier was reported to diagnose cytomegalovirus status with high specificity and sensitivity in both the original cohort and the validation cohort. Most TCR sequences were observed very rarely across donors, whereas some public TCRs were present in many individuals. A later analysis associated 17,000 or so TCR beta sequences with specific HLA alleles at a false discovery rate of 0.05. It was suggested by the authors that the approach could potentially be generalized to other disease states and immunological phenotypes. When HLA alleles, especially DR and DQ, strongly co-occurred, attributing TCR associations to individual alleles was difficult. The study listed 164 TCR beta chains as associated with cytomegalovirus. This cohort had only TCR beta chains sequenced, and the lack of alpha or paired-chain data limited which features could be detected. According to a later analysis, most CMV-associated TCR beta chains appeared to be HLA-restricted, and the HLA associations seemed to be driven largely by CMV exposure. Linkage disequilibrium might explain the correlated functional status among segregating V segments, but an unknown experimental factor could not be excluded. Several of the top co-occurrence clusters appeared to be linked to parvovirus B19, influenza, CMV and Epstein-Barr virus, according to a later analysis. HLA typing was unavailable for some donors at each locus, so association tests used only the typed subset. In vitro tests confirmed that a few of the cytomegalovirus-associated TCR beta chains recognize cytomegalovirus antigens.

The cohort was made up of 650 to 700 healthy bone marrow donors. All cohort members were sampled while nominally healthy, although unrecorded immune exposures were likely present. The donor tested CMV seronegative and was one of the 352 seronegative cohort members. Each donor provided a peripheral blood sample, and peripheral blood mononuclear cells were used for TCR beta sequencing. The Qiagen DNeasy Blood Extraction Kit was used to extract genomic DNA from the blood cell samples. This TCR was sampled from a man aged 50-60 years in good health and CMV-seronegative. The chain employs TRBV4-2 and TRBJ1-2, with the identity of the D gene unclear. The sample taken for sequencing was PBMCs. This receptor carries the CDR3 CASSQVADNYGYTF. The DNA sequence follows: TGTGCCAGCAGCCAAGTAGCCGATAACTATGGCTACACCTTC.